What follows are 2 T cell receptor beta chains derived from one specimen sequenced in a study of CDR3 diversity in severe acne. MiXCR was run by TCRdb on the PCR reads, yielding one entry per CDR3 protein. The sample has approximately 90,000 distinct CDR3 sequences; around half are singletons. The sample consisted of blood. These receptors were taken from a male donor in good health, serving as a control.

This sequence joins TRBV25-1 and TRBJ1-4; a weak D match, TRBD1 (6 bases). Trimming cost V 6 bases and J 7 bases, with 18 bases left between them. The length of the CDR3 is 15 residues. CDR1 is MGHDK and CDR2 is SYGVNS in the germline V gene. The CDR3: CASRFFGQGSEKLFF. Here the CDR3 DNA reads TGTGCCAGCAGGTTCTTTGGCCAGGGGAGTGAAAAACTGTTTTTT.

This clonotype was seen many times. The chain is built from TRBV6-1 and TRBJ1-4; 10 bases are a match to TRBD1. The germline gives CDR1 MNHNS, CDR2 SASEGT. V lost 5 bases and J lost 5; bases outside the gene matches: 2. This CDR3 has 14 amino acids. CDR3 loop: CASSRTGGNEKLFF. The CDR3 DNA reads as TGTGCCAGCAGTCGGACAGGGGGGAATGAAAAACTGTTTTTT.